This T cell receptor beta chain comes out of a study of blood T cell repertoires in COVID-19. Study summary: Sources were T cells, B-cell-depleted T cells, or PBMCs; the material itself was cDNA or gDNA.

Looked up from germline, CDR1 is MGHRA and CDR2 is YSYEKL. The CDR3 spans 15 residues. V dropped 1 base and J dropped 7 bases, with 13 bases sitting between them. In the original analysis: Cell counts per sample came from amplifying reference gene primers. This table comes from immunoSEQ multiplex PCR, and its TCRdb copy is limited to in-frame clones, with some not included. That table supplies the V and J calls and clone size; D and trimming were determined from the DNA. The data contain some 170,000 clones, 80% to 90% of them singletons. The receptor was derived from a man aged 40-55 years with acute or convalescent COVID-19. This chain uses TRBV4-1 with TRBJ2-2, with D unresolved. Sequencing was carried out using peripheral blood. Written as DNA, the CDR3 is TGCGCCAGCAGCCAAGCCGGGTACGGTAACGGGGAGCTGTTTTTT. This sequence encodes CASSQAGYGNGELFF.